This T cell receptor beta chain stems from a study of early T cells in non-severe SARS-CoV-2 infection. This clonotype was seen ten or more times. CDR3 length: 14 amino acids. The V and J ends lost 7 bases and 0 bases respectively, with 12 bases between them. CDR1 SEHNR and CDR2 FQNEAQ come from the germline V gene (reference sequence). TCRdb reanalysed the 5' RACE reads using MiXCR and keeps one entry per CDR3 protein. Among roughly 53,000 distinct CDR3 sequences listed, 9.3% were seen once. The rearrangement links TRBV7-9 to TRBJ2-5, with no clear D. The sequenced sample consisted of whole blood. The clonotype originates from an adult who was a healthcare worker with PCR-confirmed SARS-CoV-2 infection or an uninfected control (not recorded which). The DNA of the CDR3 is TGTGCCAGCAACCTGGACCTCAACCAAGAGACCCAGTACTTC. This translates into CASNLDLNQETQYF.